This TCR beta chain was profiled in a study of identical twins. Study-level results: Cross-sectional statistical analysis, not tracking of the same donors, underpinned the conclusions. Cord blood beta clonotypes that were abundant carried fewer insertions, and memory repertoires showed no such trend. In monozygotic twins, models underestimated the sharing of out-of-frame TCR alpha.

The CDR3 totals 13 residues. CDR1 LGHDT and CDR2 YNNKEL come from the germline V gene (reference sequence). The germline V and J ends were trimmed by 2 bases and 6 bases, with 11 bases remaining between them. Remarks on this clonotype: Its specificity is not known.

A single record per CDR3 protein comes from TCRdb applying MiXCR to the 5' RACE reads. The table has approximately 1.8 million distinct CDR3 sequences, about 32% seen once. This chain links TRBV3-1 with TRBJ2-7, with D unclear. This receptor was taken from a newborn girl in good health. Sequencing was carried out using cord blood. The CDR3 spells CASSQPYPSEQYF. The DNA for the CDR3 is TGTGCCAGCAGCCAACCCTACCCCTCCGAGCAGTACTTC.